This T cell receptor beta chain is drawn from a study of beta chain features in type 1 diabetes. This clone was counted between two and nine times. TCRB transcripts that were expressed got sequenced, as all of the isolated RNA had been reverse transcribed. Method: immunoSEQ multiplex PCR; TCRdb's copy keeps in-frame clones and lacks some. The sample includes 390,000 or so clones, around 13% of them seen just once. This CDR3 contains 15 residues. Germline assignment: CDR1 SNHLY and CDR2 FYNNEI. The germline V and J ends were trimmed by 5 bases and 3 bases, with 15 bases remaining between them. The specimen sequenced was naive CD4+ T cells from blood. The genes are TRBV2 and TRBJ2-3; D is unclear. The TCR was taken from a man between 25 and 39 years old in good health. CDR3 sequence (DNA): TGTGCCAGCAGTTTCCGACTGGGTGGGACAGATACGCAGTATTTT. Protein: CASSFRLGGTDTQYF.